These 26 T cell receptor beta chains came from one sample sequenced in a study of blood T cell repertoires in COVID-19. Generated by immunoSEQ multiplex PCR, the TCRdb table keeps only in-frame clones and is missing some. The data show 230,000 or so clones, roughly 84% seen once. The sequenced material came from peripheral blood. The receptors derive from a man younger than 40 with active or convalescent COVID-19.

The chain employs TRBV7-2 and TRBJ1-3; the D is unclear. V was trimmed by 5 bases and J by 6 bases, leaving 11 bases between them. CDR1 SGHTA and CDR2 FQGNSA come from the germline V gene. The CDR3 runs 13 residues. The CDR3 DNA sequence: TGTGCCAGCAGCCGTCAGTTCGAAAACACCATATATTTT. This translates into CASSRQFENTIYF.

This clone has a handful of counts. Here the CDR3 reads CASSEGGMGLAGTEQFF. CDR3 coding DNA: TGTGCCAGCAGTGAAGGGGGTATGGGACTAGCGGGAACTGAGCAGTTCTTC. This chain links TRBV25-1 with TRBJ2-1; 13 bases align to TRBD2. Trimming at V came to 2 bases and at J to 9 bases, leaving 10 bases not matched to a gene. CDR1 is MGHDK, CDR2 SYGVNS, per germline. The CDR3 spans 17 residues.

The J gene is TRBJ2-7, the V gene TRBV6-5; a possible D gene is TRBD1 (6 bases). Germline CDR1 MNHEY, CDR2 SVGAGI. The ends were cut back, 0 bases at V and 2 bases at J, with 8 bases in the middle. This CDR3 region has 14 residues. The CDR3 protein is CASSYSTGTYEQYF. CDR3 nucleotide sequence: TGTGCCAGCAGTTACTCTACAGGGACCTACGAGCAGTACTTC.

This sequence joins TRBV4-3 and TRBJ2-1, with 8 bases aligning to TRBD2. The CDR3 has 15 amino acids. Germline V lookup: CDR1 LGHNA, CDR2 YSLEER. Trimming removed 1 base from V and 8 bases from J; junction bases left unmatched: 7. CDR3 protein: CASSQVFSGSDEQFF. Here the CDR3 DNA reads TGCGCCAGCAGCCAAGTTTTCAGCGGGAGTGATGAGCAGTTCTTC.

Written as DNA, the CDR3 is TGCGCCAGCAGCCCAGACAGATATGGCTACACCTTC. The encoded protein is CASSPDRYGYTF. The rearrangement uses TRBV5-1 and TRBJ1-2; possible D gene TRBD1, 5 bases. The V and J ends lost 4 bases and 5 bases respectively, with 9 bases between them. The CDR3 spans 12 residues. Germline CDR1 SGHRS, CDR2 YFSETQ.

V usage is TRBV7-3 and J usage is TRBJ2-1, with D tentatively TRBD2 (5 bases). The CDR3 covers 16 residues. In germline, CDR1 is SGHTA, CDR2 FQGTGA. Trimming shortened V by 5 bases and J by 0 bases, and 14 bases separated the two germline ends. CDR3 nucleotide sequence: TGTGCCAGCAGCCAATGGACTCCTAACTCCTACAATGAGCAGTTCTTC. As protein: CASSQWTPNSYNEQFF.

The gene calls are TRBV4-3 and TRBJ2-2, with D uncertain. Germline assignment: CDR1 LGHNA and CDR2 YSLEER. This CDR3 comprises 15 residues. V lost 0 bases to trimming and J lost 5 bases, with 10 bases between them. The CDR3 reads CASSQELAGTGELFF. The CDR3 DNA is TGCGCCAGCAGCCAAGAACTCGCCGGTACCGGGGAGCTGTTTTTT.

This clone was seen only once. The chain couples TRBV6-5 to TRBJ1-5; tentatively, D is TRBD1 (6 bases). The length of the CDR3 is 14 residues. V lost 6 bases and J 4 bases, leaving 13 bases between the germline ends. Looked up from germline, CDR1 is MNHEY and CDR2 is SVGAGI. CDR3 in DNA: TGTGCCAGCAGCAAGGGGGTTAGAAATCAGCCCCAGCATTTT. Amino acid sequence: CASSKGVRNQPQHF.

This rearrangement joins TRBV7-2 to TRBJ2-7; 7 bases fit TRBD1. V was clipped by 5 bases and J by 0 bases; unmatched bases: 13. Germline V gene sequence: CDR1 SGHTA, CDR2 FQGNSA. CDR3 length equals 17 residues. CDR3 in DNA: TGTGCCAGCAGCGGACGTCCCGGACAGGCCATCTCCTACGAGCAGTACTTC. Its translation: CASSGRPGQAISYEQYF. The full variable domain, with the rest looked up from reference TRBV7-2 and TRBJ2-7, is GAGVSQSPSNKVTEKGKDVELRCDPISGHTALYWYRQSLGQGLEFLIYFQGNSAPDKSGLPSDRFSAERTGGSVSTLTIQRTQQEDSAVYLCASSGRPGQAISYEQYFGPGTRLTVT.

This clone has just a few counts. The rearrangement links TRBV4-2 to TRBJ1-1; D possibly corresponds to TRBD1 (5 bases). CDR3 length: 15 amino acids. Germline assignment: CDR1 LGHNA and CDR2 YNFKEQ. Between the trimmed V and J ends, which lost 0 bases and 4 bases, there was a span of 12 bases. The CDR3 here is CASSQDAGWRTEAFF. CDR3 DNA: TGTGCCAGCAGCCAAGACGCAGGGTGGCGCACTGAAGCTTTCTTT.

The chain has TRBV13 and TRBJ1-3; tentative D call: TRBD1 (5 bases). Germline values: CDR1 PRHDT, CDR2 FYEKMQ (reference sequence). The CDR3 has 16 amino acids. V lost 5 bases and J lost 2, with 16 bases in between. CDR3 protein: CASSRRGGTTGNTIYF. The CDR3 DNA follows: TGTGCCAGCAGCCGCCGGGGGGGGACGACTGGAAACACCATATATTTT. Drawing the rest from reference TRBV13 and TRBJ1-3, the complete variable domain is AAGVIQSPRHLIKEKRETATLKCYPIPRHDTVYWYQQGPGQDPQFLISFYEKMQSDKGSIPDRFSAQQFSDYHSELNMSSLELGDSALYFCASSRRGGTTGNTIYFGEGSWLTVV.

This clone came up once. The chain uses TRBV5-1 and TRBJ2-1; unclear D gene. V lost 0 bases and J lost 7, with 8 bases in between. Germline V gene lookup returns CDR1 SGHRS and CDR2 YFSETQ. The CDR3 is made up of 13 amino acids. The CDR3 DNA is TGCGCCAGCAGCTTGGGGCTTTTTAATGAGCAGTTCTTC. It encodes CASSLGLFNEQFF.

The count of this clone is one. This chain joins TRBV19 and TRBJ2-5, with 10 bases fitting TRBD2. The J segment lost 5 bases and the V segment lost 8 bases, leaving 11 bases of the junction unmatched. The germline V gene encodes CDR1 LNHDA and CDR2 SQIVND (reference sequence). The CDR3 sequence is 15 residues long. CDR3 in DNA: TGTGCCAGTCAGGGGTCTAGCGGGAGACACGAGACCCAGTACTTC. This codes for CASQGSSGRHETQYF.

V is TRBV30 and J is TRBJ1-4; tentative D call: TRBD1 (5 bases). Trimming took off 1 base at V and 5 bases at J, with 11 bases between the two ends. The germline gives CDR1 GTSNPN, CDR2 SVGIG (reference sequence). The CDR3 runs to 14 residues. CDR3 nucleotides: TGTGCCTGGAGTGGGGGCCAGAAGAATGAAAAACTGTTTTTT. This encodes CAWSGGQKNEKLFF.

A single count supports this clone. The gene calls are TRBV3-1 (or the pseudogene TRBV3-2) and TRBJ2-6; 7 bases are shared with TRBD2. There are 19 residues in the CDR3. V dropped 4 bases and J dropped 0; count of bases not matched to a gene: 12. Germline loops: CDR1 LGHDT, CDR2 YNNKEL (reference sequence). DNA of the CDR3: TGTGCCAGCAGCCCCAAACCTTGGGGGGGGTCCTCTGGGGCCAACGTCCTGACTTTC. Translated, it gives CASSPKPWGGSSGANVLTF.

This chain connects TRBV7-6 to TRBJ2-2; D is ambiguous. Germline V gives CDR1 SGHVS, CDR2 FNYEAQ. V lost 1 base and J 3 bases, leaving 6 bases between the germline ends. The CDR3 has 14 amino acids. The DNA of the CDR3 is TGTGCCAGCAGCTTAGAGCTGTACACCGGGGAGCTGTTTTTT. It is translated as CASSLELYTGELFF.

The chain carries TRBV7-9 and TRBJ2-1; 13 bases align to TRBD2. In germline, CDR1 is SEHNR, CDR2 FQNEAQ (reference sequence). The CDR3 loop spans 15 amino acids. The trim removed 4 bases at V and 6 bases at J, leaving 3 bases unmatched. The CDR3 loop is CASSSGLAGANEQFF. The CDR3 DNA is TGTGCCAGCAGCTCTGGACTAGCGGGAGCCAATGAGCAGTTCTTC. Full variable domain (outside the CDR3, taken from reference TRBV7-9 and TRBJ2-1): DTGVSQNPRHKITKRGQNVTFRCDPISEHNRLYWYRQTLGQGPEFLTYFQNEAQLEKSRLLSDRFSAERPKGSFSTLEIQRTEQGDSAMYLCASSSGLAGANEQFFGPGTRLTVL.

This clone was picked up a small number of times. The CDR3 protein is CASSRGRNEKLFF. The CDR3 bases are TGTGCCAGCTCCAGGGGGCGAAATGAAAAACTGTTTTTT. The chain uses TRBV2 and TRBJ1-4; 8 bases line up with TRBD1. J was trimmed by 5 bases and V by 8 bases; bases with no gene match: 4. The germline V gene has CDR1 SNHLY and CDR2 FYNNEI. The CDR3 loop spans 13 amino acids.

The chain is built from TRBV5-4 and TRBJ1-3; 7 positions agree with TRBD1. The CDR3 consists of 13 residues. The V segment lost 3 bases and the J segment 7 bases; nucleotides outside the gene matches: 4. The germline V gene encodes CDR1 SGHNT and CDR2 YYREEE (reference sequence). DNA of the CDR3: TGTGCCAGCAGCTCGGGACAGAAGAACACCATATATTTT. Amino acids: CASSSGQKNTIYF.

V usage is TRBV10-3 and J usage is TRBJ1-2; D remains unclear. Germline V CDR1 and CDR2: ENHRY, SYGVKD. V dropped 11 bases and J dropped 2 bases, with 21 bases sitting between them. The CDR3 contains 15 residues. The CDR3: CASTGNNLRNYGYTF. CDR3 bases: TGTGCCTCGACCGGGAACAACCTAAGGAACTATGGCTACACCTTC.

This clone occurred once. This chain joins TRBV7-8 and TRBJ1-1, with 7 positions matching TRBD1. J gave up 6 bases and V 3 bases, and 4 bases lay outside the gene matches. The germline V gene has CDR1 SGHVS and CDR2 FQNEAQ. CDR3 length: 13 amino acids. CDR3 coding DNA: TGTGCCAGCAGCTTTTACAGGGGTCCTGAAGCTTTCTTT. It codes for CASSFYRGPEAFF.

This sequence joins TRBV9 and TRBJ1-6; D might be TRBD1 (6 bases). CDR3 length: 16 amino acids. CDR1 is SGDLS and CDR2 is YYNGEE in the germline V gene. V lost 3 bases and J 8 bases, leaving 18 bases between the germline ends. In DNA, the CDR3 is TGTGCCAGCAGCGGAGGGCTAGGGGGTGTGGATTCACCCCTCCACTTT. Its protein product is CASSGGLGGVDSPLHF.

V is TRBV28 and J is TRBJ1-2, with D uncertain. Germline CDR1 is MDHEN and CDR2 is SYDVKM. Trimming stripped 8 bases from V and 0 bases from J, with 16 bases between. This CDR3 is 15 amino acids long. CDR3 in amino acids: CASFSSGETNYGYTF. The DNA of the CDR3 is TGTGCCAGCTTTTCCTCGGGAGAAACTAACTATGGCTACACCTTC.

The chain joins TRBV18 to TRBJ1-2; D is uncertain. The CDR3 runs to 15 residues. Trimming took 3 bases from V and 2 from J, leaving 13 bases between them. Germline values: CDR1 KGHSH, CDR2 LQKENI. The CDR3 loop is CASSPPVGWNYGYTF. As DNA, the CDR3 is TGTGCCAGCTCACCCCCGGTGGGCTGGAACTATGGCTACACCTTC.

The chain has TRBV29-1 and TRBJ2-5, with a possible D match to TRBD2 (7 bases). The V end was cut by 7 bases, the J end by 4 bases, with 19 bases between. CDR1 and CDR2 (germline): SQVTM, ANQGSEA. This CDR3 has 14 residues. The CDR3 DNA sequence: TGCAGCGCCCTGCCACGGGGGGCGCGAGAGACCCAGTACTTC. Translation gives CSALPRGARETQYF.

This clone was found a few times. V gene TRBV6-5 combines with J gene TRBJ2-1, with TRBD2 identical over 10 bases. Germline assignment: CDR1 MNHEY and CDR2 SVGAGI. This CDR3 comprises 15 residues. The trim removed 4 bases at V and 1 base at J, leaving 1 base unmatched. CDR3 sequence: CASSSTSGSYNEQFF. CDR3 DNA sequence: TGTGCCAGCAGTTCGACTAGCGGGTCCTACAATGAGCAGTTCTTC.